These T cell receptor beta chains were read from a single sample in a study of PD-L1 blockade in urothelial cancer. This table comes from immunoSEQ multiplex PCR, and its TCRdb copy is limited to in-frame clones, with some not included. The sample lists about 40,000 clones; around 84% were seen once. This specimen consisted of PBMCs, obtained around atezolizumab (anti-PD-L1) treatment. The receptors here all came from a man between 65 and 85 years old with urothelial cancer. Each CDR3 is given with its conserved first and last residue. A D gene is named only where the DNA matches it firmly. Expanded clones get a size class; other rows say once, few or many, or leave the size out.

j_gene: TRBJ2-1
v_gene: TRBV11-2
d_gene: TRBD2
abundance: NA
CDR3nt: TGTGCCAGCAGCTCACTAGCGGGAGCCTACAATGAGCAGTTCTTC
CDR3aa: CASSSLAGAYNEQFF

j_gene: TRBJ2-3
v_gene: TRBV5-1
d_gene: TRBD1
abundance: NA
CDR3nt: TGCGCCAGCAGCTGGCCGACAGGGGGTGTATTAACAGATACGCAGTATTTT
CDR3aa: CASSWPTGGVLTDTQYF

j_gene: TRBJ1-1
v_gene: TRBV9
d_gene: NA
abundance: once
CDR3nt: TGTGCCAGCAGCGTAGGGGCGGGGAACACTGAAGCTTTCTTT
CDR3aa: CASSVGAGNTEAFF

j_gene: TRBJ2-7
v_gene: TRBV4-1
d_gene: TRBD2
abundance: few
CDR3nt: TGCGCCAGCAGCCAAGGACTAGCGGGCGTCTACGAGCAGTACTTC
CDR3aa: CASSQGLAGVYEQYF

j_gene: TRBJ2-7
v_gene: TRBV19
d_gene: NA
abundance: NA
CDR3nt: TGTGCCAGTTCCCAGACTGGGAGCTCCTACGAGCAGTACTTC
CDR3aa: CASSQTGSSYEQYF

j_gene: TRBJ2-2
v_gene: TRBV9
d_gene: NA
abundance: few
CDR3nt: TGTGCCAGCCGCCCGGGAGTAGGCGGGGAGCTGTTTTTT
CDR3aa: CASRPGVGGELFF

j_gene: TRBJ1-2
v_gene: TRBV28
d_gene: NA
abundance: once
CDR3nt: TGTGCCAGCATCAGGGCTTGGAGGGGAGGCTACACCTTC
CDR3aa: CASIRAWRGGYTF

j_gene: TRBJ2-1
v_gene: TRBV5-6
d_gene: TRBD1
abundance: few
CDR3nt: TGTGCCAGCAGCACCGGGACAGGCGTCCCCCAGTTCTTC
CDR3aa: CASSTGTGVPQFF

j_gene: TRBJ1-2
v_gene: TRBV19
d_gene: TRBD1
abundance: NA
CDR3nt: TGTGCCAGTAGTACGGGACAGATATATGGCTACACCTTC
CDR3aa: CASSTGQIYGYTF

j_gene: TRBJ2-1
v_gene: TRBV2
d_gene: TRBD2
abundance: NA
CDR3nt: TGTGCCAGCACGTTTCTGAGCGGGAGAGGTGGCAATGAGCAGTTCTTC
CDR3aa: CASTFLSGRGGNEQFF

j_gene: TRBJ2-1
v_gene: TRBV30
d_gene: TRBD2
abundance: NA
CDR3nt: TGTGCCTCGACCGGGACTAGCGGGCTCAACAATGAGCAGTTCTTC
CDR3aa: CASTGTSGLNNEQFF

j_gene: TRBJ2-2
v_gene: TRBV5-1
d_gene: TRBD1
abundance: NA
CDR3nt: TGCGCCAGCAGCTGGACAGGGGGAATGGCCGGGGAGCTGTTTTTT
CDR3aa: CASSWTGGMAGELFF

j_gene: TRBJ1-1
v_gene: TRBV13
d_gene: TRBD1
abundance: NA
CDR3nt: TGTGCCAGCAGCATAGACAGGGAAAGTCGGGCTTTCTTT
CDR3aa: CASSIDRESRAFF

j_gene: TRBJ1-5
v_gene: TRBV6-1
d_gene: NA
abundance: NA
CDR3nt: TGTGCCAGCAGTGAGAATAGGGCGGGTCAGCCCCAGCATTTT
CDR3aa: CASSENRAGQPQHF

j_gene: TRBJ1-5
v_gene: TRBV7-8
d_gene: NA
abundance: once
CDR3nt: TGTGCCAGCAGCCCCTCCCGACAGCAATATAGCAATCAGCCCCAGCATTTT
CDR3aa: CASSPSRQQYSNQPQHF

j_gene: TRBJ2-1
v_gene: TRBV7-8
d_gene: NA
abundance: NA
CDR3nt: TGTGCCAGCAGCCCAGACAAGGCGGGTAGGTCCGTCTCCTACAATGAGCAGTTCTTC
CDR3aa: CASSPDKAGRSVSYNEQFF

j_gene: TRBJ2-3
v_gene: TRBV7-2
d_gene: TRBD1
abundance: NA
CDR3nt: TGTGCCAGCAGCCCCGACAGGGGGCGCGCAGATACGCAGTATTTT
CDR3aa: CASSPDRGRADTQYF

j_gene: TRBJ1-1
v_gene: TRBV19
d_gene: NA
abundance: NA
CDR3nt: TGTGCCAGTAGTCGGACGGAGGAGACTGAAGCTTTCTTT
CDR3aa: CASSRTEETEAFF

j_gene: TRBJ2-3
v_gene: TRBV15
d_gene: NA
abundance: NA
CDR3nt: TGTGCCACCAGCAGAGATCAACGTTCTCGGGGAAGGGATACGCAGTATTTT
CDR3aa: CATSRDQRSRGRDTQYF

j_gene: TRBJ2-1
v_gene: TRBV14
d_gene: TRBD2
abundance: NA
CDR3nt: TGTGCCAGCAGCCAAGGAACTAGCGGGAGCTATGAGCAGTTCTTC
CDR3aa: CASSQGTSGSYEQFF

j_gene: TRBJ2-5
v_gene: TRBV19
d_gene: TRBD2
abundance: NA
CDR3nt: TGTGCCAGTGGGAAGCGGGAGGGGGAGACCCAGTACTTC
CDR3aa: CASGKREGETQYF

j_gene: TRBJ1-1
v_gene: TRBV20-1
d_gene: NA
abundance: NA
CDR3nt: TGCAGTGCTGACGAGGGGGAGCGGGCTTTCTTT
CDR3aa: CSADEGERAFF

j_gene: TRBJ2-1
v_gene: TRBV19
d_gene: TRBD2
abundance: NA
CDR3nt: TGTGCCAGTACCTATACTAGCGGGGTCTCCTACAATGAGCAGTTCTTC
CDR3aa: CASTYTSGVSYNEQFF

j_gene: TRBJ2-1
v_gene: TRBV7-9
d_gene: NA
abundance: NA
CDR3nt: TGTGCCAGCAGCAGGGCTAGCGTCACCAATGAGCAGTTCTTC
CDR3aa: CASSRASVTNEQFF

j_gene: TRBJ1-1
v_gene: TRBV29-1
d_gene: NA
abundance: NA
CDR3nt: TGCAGCGCCCAAAGGGGCCCTGAAGCTTTCTTT
CDR3aa: CSAQRGPEAFF

j_gene: TRBJ2-3
v_gene: TRBV5-6
d_gene: TRBD2
abundance: NA
CDR3nt: TGTGCCAGCAGCCCCATCCTCCGACTAGCGGGAGGAGATACGCAGTATTTT
CDR3aa: CASSPILRLAGGDTQYF

j_gene: TRBJ2-1
v_gene: TRBV7-2
d_gene: NA
abundance: once
CDR3nt: TGTGCCAGCAGCTTAGTTCAGGAGCAGTTCTTC
CDR3aa: CASSLVQEQFF

j_gene: TRBJ1-5
v_gene: TRBV2
d_gene: NA
abundance: once
CDR3nt: TGTGCCAGCAGTGCGCGGGGGTTCTATCGCAATCAGCCCCAGCATTTT
CDR3aa: CASSARGFYRNQPQHF

j_gene: TRBJ1-5
v_gene: TRBV19
d_gene: NA
abundance: NA
CDR3nt: TGTGCCAGTAGTAACCCGTATCCCCCCACGCAGGGTCGAAGTCATCAGCCCCAGCATTTT
CDR3aa: CASSNPYPPTQGRSHQPQHF

j_gene: TRBJ2-7
v_gene: TRBV2
d_gene: NA
abundance: NA
CDR3nt: TGTGCCAGCAGGGGCCTCCAAGTGGACGAGCAGTACTTC
CDR3aa: CASRGLQVDEQYF

j_gene: TRBJ2-1
v_gene: TRBV7-9
d_gene: NA
abundance: NA
CDR3nt: TGTGCCAGCAGACGGAGTGGCGGAAGCTCCTACAATGAGCAGTTCTTC
CDR3aa: CASRRSGGSSYNEQFF

j_gene: TRBJ2-2
v_gene: TRBV4-1
d_gene: NA
abundance: few
CDR3nt: TGCGCCAGCAGCCGCGACAGGACCGGGGAGCTGTTTTTT
CDR3aa: CASSRDRTGELFF

j_gene: TRBJ2-5
v_gene: TRBV2
d_gene: TRBD2
abundance: NA
CDR3nt: TGTGCCAGCAGACCGCGGGCTAGCGGGAACCAAGAGACCCAGTACTTC
CDR3aa: CASRPRASGNQETQYF

j_gene: TRBJ1-1
v_gene: TRBV10-3
d_gene: TRBD1
abundance: NA
CDR3nt: TGTGCCATCAGGGGGACAGGGCCAAACACTGAAGCTTTCTTT
CDR3aa: CAIRGTGPNTEAFF

j_gene: TRBJ2-6
v_gene: TRBV2
d_gene: TRBD1
abundance: few
CDR3nt: TGTGCCAGCACTAGGAGGACAGGGCGCCCTGGGGCCAACGTCCTGACTTTC
CDR3aa: CASTRRTGRPGANVLTF

j_gene: TRBJ2-7
v_gene: TRBV7-9
d_gene: NA
abundance: once
CDR3nt: TGTGCCAGCAGCTTTGGAGGGTTTGGCTACGAGCAGTACTTC
CDR3aa: CASSFGGFGYEQYF

j_gene: TRBJ1-2
v_gene: TRBV28
d_gene: TRBD1
abundance: NA
CDR3nt: TGTGCCAGCAGTGCAGACAGGGTTTTAAACTATGGCTACACCTTC
CDR3aa: CASSADRVLNYGYTF

j_gene: TRBJ2-3
v_gene: TRBV19
d_gene: TRBD2
abundance: NA
CDR3nt: TGTGCCAGTAGTATGGGCCCAGCGGGAGGGCCGGATACGCAGTATTTT
CDR3aa: CASSMGPAGGPDTQYF

j_gene: TRBJ1-4
v_gene: TRBV29-1
d_gene: NA
abundance: NA
CDR3nt: TGCAGCGCCATAGGCGCCCCTCGGAGTGAAAAACTGTTTTTT
CDR3aa: CSAIGAPRSEKLFF

j_gene: TRBJ2-3
v_gene: TRBV11-2
d_gene: NA
abundance: NA
CDR3nt: TGTGCCAGCAGCCGCATTGGGTACAGGGCCATCGATACGCAGTATTTT
CDR3aa: CASSRIGYRAIDTQYF

j_gene: TRBJ2-1
v_gene: TRBV5-8
d_gene: TRBD1
abundance: NA
CDR3nt: TGTGCCAGCAGCTCTCACGGGACAGGGGATTTATACAATGAGCAGTTCTTC
CDR3aa: CASSSHGTGDLYNEQFF

j_gene: TRBJ2-7
v_gene: TRBV5-1
d_gene: TRBD2
abundance: NA
CDR3nt: TGCGCCAGCAGCCCTGGACTAGCGGCCTACGAGCAGTACTTC
CDR3aa: CASSPGLAAYEQYF

j_gene: TRBJ1-3
v_gene: TRBV15
d_gene: NA
abundance: NA
CDR3nt: TGTGCCACCAGCAGAAATGACGGGGGATATGGAAACACCATATATTTT
CDR3aa: CATSRNDGGYGNTIYF

j_gene: TRBJ2-5
v_gene: TRBV5-4
d_gene: TRBD2
abundance: NA
CDR3nt: TGTGCCAGCAGCTCCAGGACTAGCGGGAGGGCCACAGAGACCCAGTACTTC
CDR3aa: CASSSRTSGRATETQYF

j_gene: TRBJ2-5
v_gene: TRBV30
d_gene: TRBD2
abundance: few
CDR3nt: TGTGCCTGGGTCGTAGCGGGAGCAGAGACCCAGTACTTC
CDR3aa: CAWVVAGAETQYF

j_gene: TRBJ1-1
v_gene: TRBV7-9
d_gene: NA
abundance: NA
CDR3nt: TGTGCCAGCAGCTTTTACAGAGACGGCACTGAAGCTTTCTTT
CDR3aa: CASSFYRDGTEAFF

j_gene: TRBJ1-3
v_gene: TRBV28
d_gene: NA
abundance: NA
CDR3nt: TGTGCCCCCCCGGGGGGGCCTGGAAACACCATATATTTT
CDR3aa: CAPPGGPGNTIYF

j_gene: TRBJ1-1
v_gene: TRBV5-4
d_gene: TRBD1
abundance: once
CDR3nt: TGTGCCAGCAGTACAGACAGGGTTCCCGAAGCTTTCTTT
CDR3aa: CASSTDRVPEAFF

j_gene: TRBJ2-1
v_gene: TRBV5-1
d_gene: NA
abundance: NA
CDR3nt: TGCGCCAGCAGCCCCGGCCCTCAGCTAGCGAGTACCTACAATGAGCAGTTCTTC
CDR3aa: CASSPGPQLASTYNEQFF

j_gene: TRBJ2-7
v_gene: TRBV7-9
d_gene: TRBD1
abundance: NA
CDR3nt: TGTGCCAGCAGCCCGTTGACAGGGCCCTACGAGCAGTACTTC
CDR3aa: CASSPLTGPYEQYF

j_gene: TRBJ1-2
v_gene: TRBV6-5
d_gene: NA
abundance: few
CDR3nt: TGTGCCACCAGAAGGGCAGGGGAAGGCTACACCTTC
CDR3aa: CATRRAGEGYTF

j_gene: TRBJ2-3
v_gene: TRBV11-2
d_gene: NA
abundance: NA
CDR3nt: TGTGCCAGCAGCGGGCTTTCTAGCACAGATACGCAGTATTTT
CDR3aa: CASSGLSSTDTQYF

j_gene: TRBJ2-7
v_gene: TRBV7-6
d_gene: NA
abundance: once
CDR3nt: TGTGCCAGCAGCCCCCTGGGGCTTCTCGAGCAGTACTTC
CDR3aa: CASSPLGLLEQYF

j_gene: TRBJ1-2
v_gene: TRBV5-4
d_gene: TRBD1
abundance: once
CDR3nt: TGTGCCAGCAGCACGGGACAGGGGGACTATGGCTACACCTTC
CDR3aa: CASSTGQGDYGYTF

j_gene: TRBJ2-1
v_gene: TRBV5-4
d_gene: NA
abundance: NA
CDR3nt: TGTGCCAGCAGCTTTGGTAGAAACTACAATGAGCAGTTCTTC
CDR3aa: CASSFGRNYNEQFF

j_gene: TRBJ2-4
v_gene: TRBV5-4
d_gene: NA
abundance: few
CDR3nt: TGTGCCAGCAGCTTGGCTGGGCAGGGAAACATTCAGTACTTC
CDR3aa: CASSLAGQGNIQYF

j_gene: TRBJ1-2
v_gene: TRBV2
d_gene: TRBD1
abundance: NA
CDR3nt: TGTGCCAGCAGTCGTGACAGGGAAGTAGTCTATGGCTACACCTTC
CDR3aa: CASSRDREVVYGYTF

j_gene: TRBJ2-7
v_gene: TRBV5-1
d_gene: TRBD2
abundance: NA
CDR3nt: TGCGCCAGCAGCCGGACTAGCGGGACCACCTACGAGCAGTACTTC
CDR3aa: CASSRTSGTTYEQYF

j_gene: TRBJ2-1
v_gene: TRBV6-6
d_gene: NA
abundance: NA
CDR3nt: TGTGCCAGCAGTTACGGGGCGGTCTCCTACAATGAGCAGTTCTTC
CDR3aa: CASSYGAVSYNEQFF

j_gene: TRBJ2-3
v_gene: TRBV28
d_gene: TRBD2
abundance: NA
CDR3nt: TGTGCCAGCAGCCCCGGACTAGCGGGAGCTGTAGATACGCAGTATTTT
CDR3aa: CASSPGLAGAVDTQYF